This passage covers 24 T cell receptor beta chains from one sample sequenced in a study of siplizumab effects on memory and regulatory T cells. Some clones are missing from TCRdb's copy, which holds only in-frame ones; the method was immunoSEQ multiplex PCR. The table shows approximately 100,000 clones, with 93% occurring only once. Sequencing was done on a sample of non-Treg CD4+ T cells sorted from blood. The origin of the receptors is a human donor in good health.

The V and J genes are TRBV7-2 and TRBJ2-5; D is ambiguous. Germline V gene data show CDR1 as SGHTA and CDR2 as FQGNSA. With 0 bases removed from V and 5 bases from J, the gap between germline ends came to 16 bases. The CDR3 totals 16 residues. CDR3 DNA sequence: TGTGCCAGCAGCTTAGCGCTTGGTTCCCTTGGGGAGACCCAGTACTTC. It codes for CASSLALGSLGETQYF.

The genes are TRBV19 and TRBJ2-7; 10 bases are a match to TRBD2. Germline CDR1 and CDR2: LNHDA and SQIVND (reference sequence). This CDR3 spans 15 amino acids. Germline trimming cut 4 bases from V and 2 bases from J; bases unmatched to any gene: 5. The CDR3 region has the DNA TGTGCCAGTAGTACTCTAGCGGGGGCTACCTACGAGCAGTACTTC. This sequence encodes CASSTLAGATYEQYF.

CDR3 sequence reads: CASSRFTGGNYGYTF. In DNA, the CDR3 is TGTGCCAGCAGTAGATTCACAGGGGGCAATTATGGCTACACCTTC. The V call is TRBV28, the J call TRBJ1-2; 9 bases line up with TRBD1. The germline gives CDR1 MDHEN, CDR2 SYDVKM. This CDR3 comprises 15 residues. J lost 5 bases, V lost 5 bases, and 9 bases had no gene match.

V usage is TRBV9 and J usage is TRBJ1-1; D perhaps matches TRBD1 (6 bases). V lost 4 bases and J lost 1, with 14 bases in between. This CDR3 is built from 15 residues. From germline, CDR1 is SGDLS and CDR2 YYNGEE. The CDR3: CASSKFSGQNTEAFF. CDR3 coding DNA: TGTGCCAGCAGCAAATTTTCGGGACAGAACACTGAAGCTTTCTTT.

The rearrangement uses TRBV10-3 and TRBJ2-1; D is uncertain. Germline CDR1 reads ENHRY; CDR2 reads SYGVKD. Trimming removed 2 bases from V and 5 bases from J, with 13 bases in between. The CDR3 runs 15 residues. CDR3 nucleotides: TGTGCCATCAGTGAGCGCGCCGGCGGAGACAATGAGCAGTTCTTC. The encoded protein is CAISERAGGDNEQFF.

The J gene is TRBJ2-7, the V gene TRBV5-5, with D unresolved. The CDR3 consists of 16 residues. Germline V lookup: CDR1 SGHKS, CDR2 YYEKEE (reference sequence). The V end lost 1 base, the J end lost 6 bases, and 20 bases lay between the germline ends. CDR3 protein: CASSLSLGNQVSEQYF. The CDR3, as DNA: TGTGCCAGCAGCTTGAGTTTAGGGAATCAGGTATCCGAGCAGTACTTC. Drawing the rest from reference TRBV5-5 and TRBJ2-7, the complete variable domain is DAGVTQSPTHLIKTRGQQVTLRCSPISGHKSVSWYQQVLGQGPQFIFQYYEKEERGRGNFPDRFSARQFPNYSSELNVNALLLGDSALYLCASSLSLGNQVSEQYFGPGTRLTVT.

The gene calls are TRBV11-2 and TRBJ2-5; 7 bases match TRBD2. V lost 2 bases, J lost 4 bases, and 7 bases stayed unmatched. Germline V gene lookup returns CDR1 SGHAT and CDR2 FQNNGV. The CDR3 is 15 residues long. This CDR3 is CASSLWGGIRETQYF. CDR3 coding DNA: TGTGCCAGCAGCTTATGGGGGGGGATTCGAGAGACCCAGTACTTC.

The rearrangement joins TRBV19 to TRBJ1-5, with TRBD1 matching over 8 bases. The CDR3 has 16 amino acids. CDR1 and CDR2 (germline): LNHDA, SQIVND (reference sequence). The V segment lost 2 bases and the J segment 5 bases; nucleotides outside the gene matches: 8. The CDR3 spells CASSISGTGGYQPQHF. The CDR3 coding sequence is TGTGCCAGTAGTATATCCGGGACAGGCGGTTATCAGCCCCAGCATTTT.

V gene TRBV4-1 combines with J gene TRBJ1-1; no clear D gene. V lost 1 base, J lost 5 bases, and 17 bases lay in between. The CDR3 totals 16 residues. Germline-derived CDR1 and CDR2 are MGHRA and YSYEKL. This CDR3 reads CASSQGVGSRWTEAFF. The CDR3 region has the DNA TGCGCCAGCAGCCAAGGGGTAGGGAGCAGGTGGACTGAAGCTTTCTTT.

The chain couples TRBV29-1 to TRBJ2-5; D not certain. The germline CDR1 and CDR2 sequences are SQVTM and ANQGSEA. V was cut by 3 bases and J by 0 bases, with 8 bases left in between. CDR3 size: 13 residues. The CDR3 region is CSVEWRYQETQYF. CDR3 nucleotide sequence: TGCAGCGTTGAGTGGAGATACCAAGAGACCCAGTACTTC. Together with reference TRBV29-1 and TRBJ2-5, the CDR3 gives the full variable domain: SAVISQKPSRDICQRGTSLTIQCQVDSQVTMMFWYRQQPGQSLTLIATANQGSEATYESGFVIDKFPISRPNLTFSTLTVSNMSPEDSSIYLCSVEWRYQETQYFGPGTRLLVL.

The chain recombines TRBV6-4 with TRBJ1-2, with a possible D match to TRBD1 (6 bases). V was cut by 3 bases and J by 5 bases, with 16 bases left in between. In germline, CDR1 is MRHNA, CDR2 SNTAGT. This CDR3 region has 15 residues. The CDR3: CASSEVGGPRYGYTF. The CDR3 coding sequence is TGTGCCAGCAGTGAGGTGGGGGGCCCACGATATGGCTACACCTTC.

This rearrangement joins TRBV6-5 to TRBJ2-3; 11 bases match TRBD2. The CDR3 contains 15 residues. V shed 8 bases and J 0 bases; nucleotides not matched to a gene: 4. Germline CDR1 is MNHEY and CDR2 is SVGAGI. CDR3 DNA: TGTGCCAGCGGAATAGCGGGGGGGAGCACAGATACGCAGTATTTT. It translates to CASGIAGGSTDTQYF.

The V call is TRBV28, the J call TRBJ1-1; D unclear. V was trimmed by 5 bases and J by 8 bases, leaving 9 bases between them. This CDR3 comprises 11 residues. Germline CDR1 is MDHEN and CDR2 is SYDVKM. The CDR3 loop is CASSPTGEAFF. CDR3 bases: TGTGCCAGCAGTCCTACCGGGGAAGCTTTCTTT. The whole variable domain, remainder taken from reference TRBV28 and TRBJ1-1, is DVKVTQSSRYLVKRTGEKVFLECVQDMDHENMFWYRQDPGLGLRLIYFSYDVKMKEKGDIPEGYSVSREKKERFSLILESASTNQTSMYLCASSPTGEAFFGQGTRLTVV.

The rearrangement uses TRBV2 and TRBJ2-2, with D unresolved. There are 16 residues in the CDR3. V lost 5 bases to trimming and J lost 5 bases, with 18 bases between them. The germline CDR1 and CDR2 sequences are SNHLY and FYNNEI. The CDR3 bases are TGTGCCAGCAGTACCATGCCGTTGGGCGGTACCGGGGAGCTGTTTTTT. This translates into CASSTMPLGGTGELFF. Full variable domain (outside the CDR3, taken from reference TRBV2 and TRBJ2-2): EPEVTQTPSHQVTQMGQEVILRCVPISNHLYFYWYRQILGQKVEFLVSFYNNEISEKSEIFDDQFSVERPDGSNFTLKIRSTKLEDSAMYFCASSTMPLGGTGELFFGEGSRLTVL.

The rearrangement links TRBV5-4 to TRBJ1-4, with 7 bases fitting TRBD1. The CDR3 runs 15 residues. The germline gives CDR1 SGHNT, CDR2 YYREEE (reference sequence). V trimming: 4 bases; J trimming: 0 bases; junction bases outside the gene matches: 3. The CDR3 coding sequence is TGTGCCAGCAGCGGACAGGCAGCAACTAATGAAAAACTGTTTTTT. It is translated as CASSGQAATNEKLFF.

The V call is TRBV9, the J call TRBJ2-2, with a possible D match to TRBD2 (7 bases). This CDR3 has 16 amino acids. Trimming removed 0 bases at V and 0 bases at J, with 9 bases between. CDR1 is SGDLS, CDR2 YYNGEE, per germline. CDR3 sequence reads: CASSVAGGTNTGELFF. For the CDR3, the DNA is TGTGCCAGCAGCGTAGCGGGGGGCACGAACACCGGGGAGCTGTTTTTT.

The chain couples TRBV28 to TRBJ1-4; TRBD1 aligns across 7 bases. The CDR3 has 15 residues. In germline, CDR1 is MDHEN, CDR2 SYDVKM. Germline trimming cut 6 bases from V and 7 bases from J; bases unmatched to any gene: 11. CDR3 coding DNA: TGTGCCAGCAGGCCTGACAGGGTTAGGAGTGAAAAACTGTTTTTT. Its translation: CASRPDRVRSEKLFF.

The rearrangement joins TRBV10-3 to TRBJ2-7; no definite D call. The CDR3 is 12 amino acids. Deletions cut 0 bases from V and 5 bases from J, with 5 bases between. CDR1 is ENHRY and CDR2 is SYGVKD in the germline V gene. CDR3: CAISESSNEQYF. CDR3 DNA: TGTGCCATCAGTGAGTCTTCCAACGAGCAGTACTTC.

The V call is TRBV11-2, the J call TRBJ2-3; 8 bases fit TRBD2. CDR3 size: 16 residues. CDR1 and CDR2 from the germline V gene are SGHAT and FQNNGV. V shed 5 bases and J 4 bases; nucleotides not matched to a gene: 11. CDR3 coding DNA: TGTGCCAGCAGCATGGGGAATAGCGGGGCCGCAGATACGCAGTATTTT. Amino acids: CASSMGNSGAADTQYF.

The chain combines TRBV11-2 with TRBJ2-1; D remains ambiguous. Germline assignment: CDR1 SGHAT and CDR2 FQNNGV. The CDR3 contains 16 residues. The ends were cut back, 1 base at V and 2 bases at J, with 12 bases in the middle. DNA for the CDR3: TGTGCCAGCAGCTTAGTAAAGGGTGGAACCTACAATGAGCAGTTCTTC. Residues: CASSLVKGGTYNEQFF.

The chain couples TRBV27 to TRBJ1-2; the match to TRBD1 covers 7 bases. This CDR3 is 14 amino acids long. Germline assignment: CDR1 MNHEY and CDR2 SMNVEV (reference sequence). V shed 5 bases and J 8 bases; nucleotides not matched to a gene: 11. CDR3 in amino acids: CASSAMTGWLGYTF. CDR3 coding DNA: TGTGCCAGCAGTGCAATGACAGGGTGGCTAGGCTACACCTTC.

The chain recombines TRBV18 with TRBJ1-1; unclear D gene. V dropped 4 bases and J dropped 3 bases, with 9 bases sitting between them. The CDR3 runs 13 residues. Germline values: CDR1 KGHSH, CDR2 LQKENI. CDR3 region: CASSLGMDTEAFF. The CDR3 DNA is TGTGCCAGCTCACTCGGGATGGACACTGAAGCTTTCTTT.

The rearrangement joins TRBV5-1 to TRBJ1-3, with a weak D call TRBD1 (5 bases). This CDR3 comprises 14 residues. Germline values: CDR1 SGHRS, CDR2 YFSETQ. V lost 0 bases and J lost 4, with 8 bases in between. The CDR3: CASSLAGRGNTIYF. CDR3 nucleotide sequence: TGCGCCAGCAGCTTGGCAGGGAGAGGAAACACCATATATTTT. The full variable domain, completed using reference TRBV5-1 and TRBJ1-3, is KAGVTQTPRYLIKTRGQQVTLSCSPISGHRSVSWYQQTPGQGLQFLFEYFSETQRNKGNFPGRFSGRQFSNSRSEMNVSTLELGDSALYLCASSLAGRGNTIYFGEGSWLTVV.

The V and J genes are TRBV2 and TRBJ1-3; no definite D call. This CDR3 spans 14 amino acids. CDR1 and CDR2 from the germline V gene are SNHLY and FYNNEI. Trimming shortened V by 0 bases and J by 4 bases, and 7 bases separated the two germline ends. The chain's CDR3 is CASSEAIRGNTIYF. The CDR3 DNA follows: TGTGCCAGCAGTGAAGCTATTAGGGGAAACACCATATATTTT. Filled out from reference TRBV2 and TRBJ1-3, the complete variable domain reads EPEVTQTPSHQVTQMGQEVILRCVPISNHLYFYWYRQILGQKVEFLVSFYNNEISEKSEIFDDQFSVERPDGSNFTLKIRSTKLEDSAMYFCASSEAIRGNTIYFGEGSWLTVV.